Following are 7 T cell receptor beta chains from one sample sequenced in a study of shared clonotypes between healthy human individuals (dated by TCRdb to the early 2020s). The protocol used for the library was the immunoSEQ multiplex PCR assay. In its TCRdb copy, this immuneACCESS table keeps in-frame sequences only and misses some clones. Where compared with another copy, unresolved V genes explain less than half of these, and the others have no known cause. The sample table records about 380,000 clones; 95% to 97% of these occur just once. The leading ten clones occupy 0.32% of the sample. The sample comprised memory CD8+ T cells sorted from blood. The meaning of the sample's cell subset or site label: CD45RO+ cells pooled with CCR7-negative TemRA cells. Source of these receptors: a man in his thirties or forties in good health.

The chain employs TRBV27 and TRBJ1-1, with no clear D. The V gene's germline CDR1 is MNHEY and CDR2 SMNVEV (reference sequence). The CDR3 consists of 14 residues. Trimming pared 4 bases from V and 4 bases from J, leaving 13 bases between. CDR3 in amino acids: CASSSDLIATEAFF. In DNA form, the CDR3 reads TGTGCCAGCAGTTCCGACTTGATAGCCACTGAAGCTTTCTTT.

The gene calls are TRBV6-1 and TRBJ2-1; a weak D match, TRBD2 (6 bases). Germline V gene sequence: CDR1 MNHNS, CDR2 SASEGT. V lost 7 bases to trimming and J lost 3 bases, with 13 bases between them. The CDR3 runs 14 residues. CDR3 nucleotides: TGTGCCAGCAAACGGGAGAGGAACTACAATGAGCAGTTCTTC. Its protein is CASKRERNYNEQFF.

The chain combines TRBV10-3 with TRBJ2-3; 7 nucleotides match TRBD2. V lost 3 bases, J lost 2 bases, and 11 bases stayed unmatched. Germline lookup yields CDR1 ENHRY and CDR2 SYGVKD. The CDR3 is 17 amino acids. The CDR3 DNA reads as TGTGCCATCAGTGATTGGTCTAGCGGAGCCCACACAGATACGCAGTATTTT. It codes for CAISDWSSGAHTDTQYF.

V gene TRBV6-1 combines with J gene TRBJ2-2; the D call may be TRBD1 or TRBD2 (5 bases each). CDR3 length: 13 residues. The V end lost 3 bases, the J end lost 6 bases, and 8 bases lay between the germline ends. Looked up from germline, CDR1 is MNHNS and CDR2 is SASEGT. The CDR3 protein is CASSDQGAGELFF. The CDR3 DNA sequence: TGTGCCAGCAGTGACCAGGGAGCCGGGGAGCTGTTTTTT.

V gene TRBV6-5 combines with J gene TRBJ2-7; 7 bases are shared with TRBD2. The CDR3 totals 14 residues. V was clipped by 6 bases and J by 2 bases; unmatched bases: 7. Germline V gene sequence: CDR1 MNHEY, CDR2 SVGAGI. This CDR3 reads CASRGGTLTYEQYF. The CDR3 DNA is TGTGCCAGCAGGGGGGGGACCCTGACCTACGAGCAGTACTTC.

This clone was recorded once. This rearrangement joins TRBV7-2 to TRBJ2-3; no reliable D call. Trimming left V 0 bases short and J 0 bases short, with 4 bases between. The CDR3 is 14 amino acids. Germline values: CDR1 SGHTA, CDR2 FQGNSA. This CDR3 is CASSLAHSTDTQYF. As DNA, the CDR3 is TGTGCCAGCAGCTTAGCGCACAGCACAGATACGCAGTATTTT.

The chain uses TRBV6-5 and TRBJ2-3; D not certain. This CDR3 has 12 amino acids. V was pared by 4 bases and J by 1 base, with 3 bases between. The germline gives CDR1 MNHEY, CDR2 SVGAGI. CDR3 sequence: CASSFGTDTQYF. DNA for the CDR3: TGTGCCAGCAGTTTTGGCACAGATACGCAGTATTTT.